The rows below give T cell receptor beta chains drawn from one sample of a study of cytomegalovirus exposure and HLA in healthy donors. Only in-frame clones appear in the TCRdb table, and some are missing; sequencing was by immunoSEQ multiplex PCR. The repertoire consists of 75,000 to 95,000 clones, with 78% occurring once and the leading ten covering 4% to 5.5%. Sequencing used PBMCs. These receptors were obtained from a male donor in good health and CMV-seropositive. The CDR3 runs from the conserved cysteine through the conserved F or W. Expanded clones get a size class; other rows say once, few or many, or leave the size out.

size: -; V: TRBV6-6; J: TRBJ1-2; CDR3: CASEYGPGGGYTF
size: few; V: TRBV2; J: TRBJ1-4; CDR3: CASSALGWATNEKLFF
size: -; V: TRBV18; J: TRBJ1-1; CDR3: CASSPKGFGTEAFF
size: -; V: TRBV6-5; J: TRBJ2-5; CDR3: CASSTGGSGKTQYF
size: -; V: TRBV4-2; J: TRBJ1-1; CDR3: CASSQEQGIRNTEAFF
size: -; V: TRBV7-9; J: TRBJ1-2; CDR3: CASSPGQGFDGYTF
size: -; V: TRBV4-1; J: TRBJ2-7; CDR3: CASSQDPSDFPREQYF
size: once; V: TRBV11-2; J: TRBJ2-3; CDR3: CASSLLSLSSTDTQYF
size: -; V: TRBV6-5; J: TRBJ2-7; CDR3: CATPESGYEQYF
size: -; V: TRBV28; J: TRBJ1-1; CDR3: CASSLSGGVNTEAFF
size: -; V: TRBV9; J: TRBJ2-2; CDR3: CASSVGGGRAGELFF
size: few; V: TRBV30; J: TRBJ1-5; CDR3: CAWSVQGNQPQHF
size: once; V: TRBV2; J: TRBJ1-2; CDR3: CASTSIQGKVGYTF
size: -; V: TRBV25-1; J: TRBJ2-1; CDR3: CASRGGYEQFF
size: -; V: TRBV10-1; J: TRBJ2-4; CDR3: CASSHRGENIQYF
size: -; V: TRBV4-1; J: TRBJ1-5; CDR3: CASSQEWTGRFRPQHF
size: -; V: TRBV6-6; J: TRBJ1-1; CDR3: CASSYRQGMNTEAFF
size: -; V: TRBV7-2; J: TRBJ1-2; CDR3: CASSSDSSNYGYTF